This T cell receptor beta chain was captured in a study of CD8 T cells in ankylosing spondylitis (TCRdb year 2017). Study-wide context: The study set out to find disease-linked TCR variants by profiling T cell receptor beta repertoires in ankylosing spondylitis patients and healthy donors. The full study cohort was made up of about 24 ankylosing spondylitis patients and about a hundred healthy donors. Samples of peripheral blood were taken, and for ankylosing spondylitis patients, synovial fluid was collected as well. Results the study describes overall, beyond this receptor: A TCR beta motif of seven or eight highly homologous amino acid variants appeared characteristic of blood from ankylosing spondylitis patients. Some TCR beta motif variants had previously been reported in synovial fluid and blood of reactive arthritis patients, which suggested common disease-initiation mechanisms. The disease-linked clones were reported as significantly enriched in matched synovial fluid samples from ankylosing spondylitis patients. In peripheral blood, the disease-linked clones were found at relatively low frequencies and had a CD8+ phenotype.

These reads were obtained on an Illumina HiSeq 2500. Quantitative 5'-RACE with molecular barcodes was used to prepare TCR beta libraries. As for the authors' bioinformatics: A new computational method, built on a probabilistic model of VDJ rearrangement, was used to identify disease-linked TCR variants. TCRdb trimmed public reads at Q25 via fastp, called clones via MiXCR and kept in-frame beta chains. Identical CDR3 protein sequences are pooled into one entry, listed with their most common genes and DNA. These V and J calls are TCRdb output, not the study's own analysis. The sample table contains under 450,000 distinct CDR3 sequences; only one count was recorded for roughly 17% of them. In total, the top ten clones hold over 0.9% of the sample. Concerning this clonotype: Its target antigen remains unknown. It has no much larger one-base neighbor in the sample; base qualities were not kept.

The clonotype was recovered from a male donor with ankylosing spondylitis. Source material: blood, either unsorted or a sorted T cell fraction (not recorded which).

The bases read TGTGCCAGCAGTAATCTGCCGGGCGGCCCCGAGTTCTTC. The resulting protein is CASSNLPGGPEFF. The chain joins TRBV28 to TRBJ2-1; confidence is insufficient to name the D gene. There are 13 amino acids in the CDR3, from cysteine to phenylalanine inclusive. Only the CDR3 portion is preserved as DNA: 39 bases, with reading frame beginning at the first base. CDR1 is given as MDHEN and CDR2 as SYDVKM, both from the germline V gene. The junction shows trimming of 5 bases on V and 14 bases on J, plus 19 bases between the germline ends.